This T cell receptor (beta chain) emerged from a study of blood T cell repertoires in COVID-19. Whole-study context: The United States, Italy and Spain were the sources of the acute and convalescent COVID-19 samples.

Per the study methods: The assay estimated nucleated cells by amplifying reference gene primers. Measured with immunoSEQ multiplex PCR; TCRdb has only the in-frame clones, and not every one. V, J and clone size derive from that table, while D and trimming were established from the DNA sequence. The sample carries approximately 300,000 clones, more than 85% recorded once. Germline CDR1 is MGHRA and CDR2 is YSYEKL. The CDR3 consists of 14 residues. Trimming shortened V by 0 bases and J by 7 bases, and 12 bases separated the two germline ends. The specimen sequenced was PBMCs or T cells enriched from blood (not recorded which). The sequence was obtained from a woman aged 30 to 39 who had recovered from COVID-19. This rearrangement joins TRBV4-1 to TRBJ1-2; maybe TRBD1 (5 bases). The CDR3 region has the DNA TGCGCCAGCAGCCAAGACTCAGGGCGCGGTGGCTACACCTTC. As protein: CASSQDSGRGGYTF.